This entry lists 7 T cell receptor beta chains sequenced from one sample in a study of Ad26.COV2.S vaccination and SARS-CoV-2 variants. Treatment meaning: about 20 received Ad26.COV2.S at low or high dose, single or two shots; about 5 received placebo; per-sample allocation not given. On day 63 after the first injection, vaccine and placebo recipients gave samples. Produced via immunoSEQ multiplex PCR; TCRdb's table is partial and in-frame only. The sample lists about 370,000 clones, 88% occurring once. Sequences were derived from peripheral blood, sampled in a trial of Ad26.COV2.S vaccine versus placebo. These receptors were taken from a person between 18 and 65 years old who received the Ad26.COV2.S COVID-19 vaccine or a placebo.

The V call is TRBV18, the J call TRBJ2-7, with 7 bases aligning to TRBD1. The CDR3 length is 14 residues. In germline, CDR1 is KGHSH, CDR2 LQKENI. J was trimmed by 2 bases and V by 3 bases; bases with no gene match: 4. CDR3 loop: CASSPPGTAYEQYF. Here the CDR3 DNA reads TGTGCCAGCTCACCGCCCGGGACAGCCTACGAGCAGTACTTC. Drawing the rest from reference TRBV18 and TRBJ2-7, the complete variable domain is NAGVMQNPRHLVRRRGQEARLRCSPMKGHSHVYWYRQLPEEGLKFMVYLQKENIIDESGMPKERFSAEFPKEGPSILRIQQVVRGDSAAYFCASSPPGTAYEQYFGPGTRLTVT.

The rearrangement uses TRBV3-1 (or the pseudogene TRBV3-2) and TRBJ2-1, with 7 bases fitting TRBD2. This CDR3 has 16 amino acids. CDR1 is LGHDT and CDR2 is YNNKEL in the germline V gene (reference sequence). V lost 1 base, J lost 4 bases, and 7 bases stayed unmatched. CDR3 nucleotides: TGTGCCAGCAGCCAAGGGGGCCCTAGCGGTTACAATGAGCAGTTCTTC. It is translated as CASSQGGPSGYNEQFF.

The rearrangement joins TRBV6-6 to TRBJ1-1; D may be TRBD1 (5 bases). Per germline, CDR1 MNHNY and CDR2 SVGAGI (reference sequence). The CDR3 has 13 amino acids. Trimming stripped 5 bases from V and 3 bases from J, with 10 bases between. CDR3 sequence: CASSGREDTEAFF. Here the CDR3 DNA reads TGTGCCAGCAGTGGCAGGGAGGACACTGAAGCTTTCTTT.

CDR3 bases: TGCGCCAGCAGCCCGGACTCGACCCAAGAGACCCAGTACTTC. It is translated as CASSPDSTQETQYF. The rearrangement uses TRBV5-1 and TRBJ2-5; tentatively, D is TRBD2 (5 bases). The length of the CDR3 is 14 residues. Looked up from germline, CDR1 is SGHRS and CDR2 is YFSETQ. Deletions cut 4 bases from V and 1 base from J, with 11 bases between.

This clone came up a few times. The V and J genes are TRBV2 and TRBJ1-6; possible D gene TRBD1, 5 bases. Germline lookup yields CDR1 SNHLY and CDR2 FYNNEI. The CDR3 is made up of 13 amino acids. Trimming left V 2 bases short and J 9 bases short, with 8 bases between. The CDR3 DNA sequence: TGTGCCAGCAGTGAAAGGGGAGTTTCACCCCTCCACTTT. Protein: CASSERGVSPLHF.

The chain carries TRBV11-2 and TRBJ2-5; TRBD2 matches at 8 bases. The CDR3 totals 14 residues. Germline CDR1 and CDR2: SGHAT and FQNNGV. Losses at the gene ends were 5 bases for V and 2 bases for J; bases not matched to a gene: 4. The CDR3 region has the DNA TGTGCCAGCAGCGCACTAGCGGTACAAGAGACCCAGTACTTC. This translates into CASSALAVQETQYF.

V gene TRBV18 combines with J gene TRBJ2-7; D perhaps matches TRBD2 (6 bases). There are 14 residues in the CDR3. The V end lost 3 bases, the J end lost 2 bases, and 11 bases lay between the germline ends. The germline V gene has CDR1 KGHSH and CDR2 LQKENI. This chain's CDR3 is CASSPGGAAYEQYF. CDR3 sequence (DNA): TGTGCCAGCTCACCGGGCGGGGCGGCCTACGAGCAGTACTTC.